This record looks at one T cell receptor (beta chain) sequence and its context. The data were taken from a study of CD8 T cells in Susac syndrome. TCR beta sequencing covered blood CD8+ and CD4+ T cells. Reverse transcription of roughly 0.5 to 1 ug RNA was carried out with random hexamers. TCRdb redid the calling of the immunoSEQ multiplex PCR reads with MiXCR, one entry per CDR3 protein. Altogether 150,000 to 180,000 distinct CDR3 sequences are present, approximately 94% being singletons, with the ten largest covering around 0.21%. The source is a human donor with multiple sclerosis. The sequencing sample was made of CD8+ T cells from PBMCs.

The CDR3 reads CASRVISYEQYF. CDR3 sequence (DNA): TGTGCCAGCAGGGTTATCTCCTACGAGCAGTACTTC. This chain joins TRBV2 and TRBJ2-7; D unclear. The CDR3 consists of 12 residues. Germline V gives CDR1 SNHLY, CDR2 FYNNEI. V lost 6 bases and J 0 bases, leaving 6 bases between the germline ends.